The next 9 T cell receptor beta chains were all read from a single sample in a study of cytomegalovirus exposure and HLA in healthy donors. The PCR contained 60 Vbeta and 13 Jbeta primers. TCRdb's table, derived via immunoSEQ multiplex PCR, lists solely in-frame clones and lacks some. The data show about 150,000 clones, roughly 78% seen once. The sample was PBMCs. Receptors were obtained from a woman in her fifties or sixties in good health and CMV-seropositive.

This chain connects TRBV30 to TRBJ1-1; 7 bases line up with TRBD1. J lost 10 bases, V lost 7 bases, and 15 bases had no gene match. There are 13 residues in the CDR3. Germline loops: CDR1 GTSNPN, CDR2 SVGIG (reference sequence). This chain's CDR3 is CASSYGQGDRAFF. CDR3 nucleotide sequence: TGTGCCTCCTCGTACGGGCAGGGGGACCGAGCTTTCTTT.

The rearrangement joins TRBV29-1 to TRBJ1-1; D is ambiguous. The CDR3 covers 13 residues. The V and J ends lost 4 bases and 3 bases respectively, with 12 bases between them. Germline CDR1 reads SQVTM; CDR2 reads ANQGSEA. Here the CDR3 DNA reads TGCAGCGTTGTGGAACAGTTGGACACTGAAGCTTTCTTT. Translated: CSVVEQLDTEAFF.

V usage is TRBV4-1 and J usage is TRBJ2-7; no definite D call. V lost 4 bases to trimming and J lost 0 bases, with 10 bases between them. The CDR3 runs to 14 residues. CDR1 MGHRA and CDR2 YSYEKL come from the germline V gene. The CDR3 nucleotides are TGCGCCAGCAGCCCCGGAGCTTCCTCCTACGAGCAGTACTTC. It codes for CASSPGASSYEQYF.

The chain carries TRBV5-1 and TRBJ1-2; 8 bases map to TRBD1. The CDR3 contains 13 residues. V lost 3 bases, J lost 8 bases, and 6 bases stayed unmatched. Germline V gives CDR1 SGHRS, CDR2 YFSETQ. CDR3 nucleotide sequence: TGCGCCAGCAGCTCGGACAGGGTGGACGGCTACACCTTC. It is translated as CASSSDRVDGYTF.

The chain recombines TRBV5-6 with TRBJ1-1, with D uncertain. The CDR3 covers 15 residues. With 0 bases removed from V and 3 bases from J, the gap between germline ends came to 12 bases. Germline V gene lookup returns CDR1 SGHDT and CDR2 YYEEEE. The CDR3 is CASSLATEYHTEAFF. Here the CDR3 DNA reads TGTGCCAGCAGCTTGGCAACAGAATACCACACTGAAGCTTTCTTT.

This rearrangement joins TRBV5-3 to TRBJ2-2; 9 bases fit TRBD1. Being an ORF, TRBV5-3 has a function that is uncertain. V dropped 2 bases and J dropped 5; count of bases not matched to a gene: 7. This CDR3 has 16 amino acids. CDR3 bases: TGTGCCAGAAGCTTAGGGGACAGGGAGGATACCGGGGAGCTGTTTTTT. Translating gives CARSLGDREDTGELFF.

The rearrangement joins TRBV19 to TRBJ2-7; perhaps TRBD2 as D (6 bases). Germline V gives CDR1 LNHDA, CDR2 SQIVND (reference sequence). CDR3 length: 11 residues. The ends were cut back, 6 bases at V and 5 bases at J, with 8 bases in the middle. The CDR3 nucleotides are TGTGCCAGTAGGTCGGGGGACGAGCAGTACTTC. Protein product: CASRSGDEQYF.

The V call is TRBV15, the J call TRBJ1-2, with D hard to call. Per germline, CDR1 LNHNV and CDR2 YYDKDF (reference sequence). V gave up 1 base and J gave up 6 bases, with 12 bases separating them. This CDR3 is built from 14 residues. CDR3 loop: CATSRVSPRDGYTF. CDR3 bases: TGTGCCACCAGCAGAGTTAGCCCACGAGATGGCTACACCTTC.

This clone was counted between two and nine times. The V gene is TRBV30, the J gene TRBJ1-2; 8 bases match TRBD1. CDR1 is GTSNPN, CDR2 SVGIG, per germline (reference sequence). The CDR3 length is 12 residues. V gave up 3 bases and J gave up 8 bases; unmatched junction bases: 5. CDR3: CAWSSGGWGYTF. Written as DNA, the CDR3 is TGTGCCTGGAGCTCAGGGGGCTGGGGCTACACCTTC.